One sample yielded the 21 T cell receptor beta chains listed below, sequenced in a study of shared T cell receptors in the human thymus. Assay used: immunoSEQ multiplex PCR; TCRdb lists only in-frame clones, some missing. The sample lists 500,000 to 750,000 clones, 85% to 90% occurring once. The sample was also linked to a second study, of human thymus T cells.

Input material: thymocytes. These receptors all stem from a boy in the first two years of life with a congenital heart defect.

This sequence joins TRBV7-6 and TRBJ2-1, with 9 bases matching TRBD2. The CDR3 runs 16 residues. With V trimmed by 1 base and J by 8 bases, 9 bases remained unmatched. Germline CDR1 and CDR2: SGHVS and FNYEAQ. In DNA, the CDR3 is TGTGCCAGCAGCTTAGATGGGCTAGCGGGACCGGATGAGCAGTTCTTC. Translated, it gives CASSLDGLAGPDEQFF.

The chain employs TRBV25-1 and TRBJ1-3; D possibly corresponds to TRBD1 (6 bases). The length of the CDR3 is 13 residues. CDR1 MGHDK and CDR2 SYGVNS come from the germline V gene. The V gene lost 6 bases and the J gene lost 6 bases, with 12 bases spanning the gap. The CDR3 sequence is CASRGQGPNTIYF. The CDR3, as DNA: TGTGCCAGCAGGGGTCAGGGGCCAAACACCATATATTTT.

CDR3 residues: CASSDEAGSYNEQFF. As DNA, the CDR3 is TGTGCCAGCAGTGATGAGGCGGGCTCCTACAATGAGCAGTTCTTC. This chain uses TRBV2 with TRBJ2-1; perhaps TRBD2 as D (5 bases). The ends were cut back, 3 bases at V and 0 bases at J, with 9 bases in the middle. This CDR3 spans 15 amino acids. Germline CDR1 SNHLY, CDR2 FYNNEI.

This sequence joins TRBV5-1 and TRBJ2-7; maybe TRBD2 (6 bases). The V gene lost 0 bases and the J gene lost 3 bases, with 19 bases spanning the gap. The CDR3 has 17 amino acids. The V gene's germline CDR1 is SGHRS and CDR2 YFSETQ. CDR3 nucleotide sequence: TGCGCCAGCAGCTTGGTGTATTCGGAGGGAAGGGACTACGAGCAGTACTTC. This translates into CASSLVYSEGRDYEQYF.

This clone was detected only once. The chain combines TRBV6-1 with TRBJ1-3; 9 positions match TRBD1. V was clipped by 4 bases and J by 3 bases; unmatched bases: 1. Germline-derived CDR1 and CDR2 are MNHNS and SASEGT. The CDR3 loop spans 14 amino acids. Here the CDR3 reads CASSGDRVGNTIYF. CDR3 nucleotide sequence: TGTGCCAGCAGTGGGGACAGGGTTGGAAACACCATATATTTT.

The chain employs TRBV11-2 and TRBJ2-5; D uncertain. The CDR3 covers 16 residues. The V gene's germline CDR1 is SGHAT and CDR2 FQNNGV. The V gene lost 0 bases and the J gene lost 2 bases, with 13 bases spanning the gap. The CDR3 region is CASSLDPEHVQETQYF. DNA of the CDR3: TGTGCCAGCAGCTTAGATCCAGAACATGTACAAGAGACCCAGTACTTC.

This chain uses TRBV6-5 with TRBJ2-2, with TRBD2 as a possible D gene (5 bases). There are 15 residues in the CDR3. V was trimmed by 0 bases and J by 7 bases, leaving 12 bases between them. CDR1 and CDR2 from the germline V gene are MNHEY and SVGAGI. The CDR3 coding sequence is TGTGCCAGCAGTTACTCGAATGGGAGTGGCGGGGAGCTGTTTTTT. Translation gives CASSYSNGSGGELFF.

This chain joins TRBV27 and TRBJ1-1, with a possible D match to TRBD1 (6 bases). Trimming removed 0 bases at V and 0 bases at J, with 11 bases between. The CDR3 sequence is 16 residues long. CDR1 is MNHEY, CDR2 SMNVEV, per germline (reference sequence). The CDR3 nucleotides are TGTGCCAGCAGTTTATCGGAGCGGGACATGAACACTGAAGCTTTCTTT. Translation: CASSLSERDMNTEAFF.

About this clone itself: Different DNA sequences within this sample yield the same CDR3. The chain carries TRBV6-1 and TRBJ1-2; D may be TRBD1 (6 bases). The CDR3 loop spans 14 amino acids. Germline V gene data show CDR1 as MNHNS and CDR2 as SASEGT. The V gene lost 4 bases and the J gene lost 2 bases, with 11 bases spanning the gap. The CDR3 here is CASSVPGQNYGYTF. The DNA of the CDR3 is TGTGCCAGCAGTGTTCCGGGACAAAACTATGGCTACACCTTC.

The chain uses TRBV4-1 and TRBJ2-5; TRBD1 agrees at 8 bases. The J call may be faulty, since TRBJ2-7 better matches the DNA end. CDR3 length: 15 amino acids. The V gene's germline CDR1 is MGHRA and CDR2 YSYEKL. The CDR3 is CASSQVGQEPYEQYF. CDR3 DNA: TGCGCCAGCAGCCAAGTGGGACAGGAGCCCTACGAGCAGTACTTC.

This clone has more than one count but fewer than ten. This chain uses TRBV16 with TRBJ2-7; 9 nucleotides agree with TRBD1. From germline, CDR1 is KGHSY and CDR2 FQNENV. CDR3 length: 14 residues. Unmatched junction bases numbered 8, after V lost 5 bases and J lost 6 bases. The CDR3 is CASSFPGQGSEQYF. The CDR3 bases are TGTGCCAGCAGCTTTCCGGGACAGGGTAGCGAGCAGTACTTC.

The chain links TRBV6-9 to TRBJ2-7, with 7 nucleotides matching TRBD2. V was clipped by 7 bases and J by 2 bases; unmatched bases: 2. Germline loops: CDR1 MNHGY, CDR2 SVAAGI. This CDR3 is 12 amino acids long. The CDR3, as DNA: TGTGCCAGCAAAGGGACTACCTACGAGCAGTACTTC. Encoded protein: CASKGTTYEQYF.

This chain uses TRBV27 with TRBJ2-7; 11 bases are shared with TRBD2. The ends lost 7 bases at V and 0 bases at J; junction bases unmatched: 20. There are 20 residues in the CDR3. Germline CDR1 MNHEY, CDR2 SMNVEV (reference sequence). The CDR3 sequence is CASTKSSGAPGLAVSYEQYF. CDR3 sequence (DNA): TGTGCCAGCACCAAATCGTCCGGGGCGCCGGGACTAGCGGTCTCCTACGAGCAGTACTTC.

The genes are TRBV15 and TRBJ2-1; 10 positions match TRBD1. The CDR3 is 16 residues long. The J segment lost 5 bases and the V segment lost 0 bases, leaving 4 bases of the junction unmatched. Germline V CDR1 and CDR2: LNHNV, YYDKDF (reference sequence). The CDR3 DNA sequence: TGTGCCACCAGCAGAGAGGGGACAGGGGAGCACAATGAGCAGTTCTTC. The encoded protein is CATSREGTGEHNEQFF.

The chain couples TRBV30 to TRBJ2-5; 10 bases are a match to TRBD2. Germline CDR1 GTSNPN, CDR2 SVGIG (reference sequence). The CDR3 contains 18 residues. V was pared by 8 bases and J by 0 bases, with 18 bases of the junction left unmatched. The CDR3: CAIKHSLAGENYQETQYF. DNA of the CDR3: TGTGCCATCAAACACTCGCTAGCGGGAGAAAACTACCAAGAGACCCAGTACTTC.

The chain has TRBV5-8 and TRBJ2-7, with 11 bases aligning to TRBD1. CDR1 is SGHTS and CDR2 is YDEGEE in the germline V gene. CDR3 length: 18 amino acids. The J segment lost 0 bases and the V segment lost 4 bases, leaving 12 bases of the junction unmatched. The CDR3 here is CASSPLGGQGVSSYEQYF. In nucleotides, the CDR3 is TGTGCCAGCAGCCCCCTGGGGGGACAGGGGGTGTCCTCCTACGAGCAGTACTTC.

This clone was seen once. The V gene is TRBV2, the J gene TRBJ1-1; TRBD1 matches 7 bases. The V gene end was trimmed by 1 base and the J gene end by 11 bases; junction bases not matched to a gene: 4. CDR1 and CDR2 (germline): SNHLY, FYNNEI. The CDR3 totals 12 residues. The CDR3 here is CASSEGEGGAFF. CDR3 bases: TGTGCCAGCAGTGAAGGGGAAGGGGGCGCTTTCTTT.

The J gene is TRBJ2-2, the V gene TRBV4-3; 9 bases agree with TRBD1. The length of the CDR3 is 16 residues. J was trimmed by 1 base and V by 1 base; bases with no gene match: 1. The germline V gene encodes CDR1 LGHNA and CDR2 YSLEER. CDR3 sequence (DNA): TGCGCCAGCAGCCAAGGACAGGGGGTGAACACCGGGGAGCTGTTTTTT. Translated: CASSQGQGVNTGELFF.

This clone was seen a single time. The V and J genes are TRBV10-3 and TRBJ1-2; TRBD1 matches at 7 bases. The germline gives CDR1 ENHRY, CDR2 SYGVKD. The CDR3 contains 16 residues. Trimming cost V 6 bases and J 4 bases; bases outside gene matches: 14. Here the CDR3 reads CAISHTGDSPFYGYTF. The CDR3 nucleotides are TGTGCCATCAGCCACACGGGGGACAGCCCCTTCTATGGCTACACCTTC.

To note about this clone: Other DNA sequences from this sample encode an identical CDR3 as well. CDR3 in DNA: TGTGCCAGCAGTTACCCGGGACAGCCGAACACTGAAGCTTTCTTT. Its translation: CASSYPGQPNTEAFF. This chain uses TRBV6-6 with TRBJ1-1; 7 bases fit TRBD1. Germline assignment: CDR1 MNHNY and CDR2 SVGAGI (reference sequence). Germline trimming cut 2 bases from V and 1 base from J; bases unmatched to any gene: 4. The CDR3 length is 15 residues.

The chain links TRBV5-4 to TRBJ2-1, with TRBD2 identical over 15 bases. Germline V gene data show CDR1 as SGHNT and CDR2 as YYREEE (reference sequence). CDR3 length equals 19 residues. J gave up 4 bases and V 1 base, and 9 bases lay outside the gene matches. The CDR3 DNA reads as TGTGCCAGCAGCTTGTGGACTAGCGGGAGGGCCTCGGGGTACAATGAGCAGTTCTTC. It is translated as CASSLWTSGRASGYNEQFF.